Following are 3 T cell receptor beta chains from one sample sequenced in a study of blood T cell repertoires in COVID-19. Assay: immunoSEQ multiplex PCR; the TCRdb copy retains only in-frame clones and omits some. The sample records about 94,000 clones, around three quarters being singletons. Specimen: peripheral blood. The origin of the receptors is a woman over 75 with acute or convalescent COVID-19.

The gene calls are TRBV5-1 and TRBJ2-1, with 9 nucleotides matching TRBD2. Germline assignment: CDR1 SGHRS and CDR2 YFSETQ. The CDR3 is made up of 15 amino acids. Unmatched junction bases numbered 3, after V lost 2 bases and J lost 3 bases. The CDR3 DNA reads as TGCGCCAGCAGCTTTGGGACTAGCCACTACAATGAGCAGTTCTTC. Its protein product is CASSFGTSHYNEQFF. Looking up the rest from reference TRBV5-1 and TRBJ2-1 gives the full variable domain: KAGVTQTPRYLIKTRGQQVTLSCSPISGHRSVSWYQQTPGQGLQFLFEYFSETQRNKGNFPGRFSGRQFSNSRSEMNVSTLELGDSALYLCASSFGTSHYNEQFFGPGTRLTVL.

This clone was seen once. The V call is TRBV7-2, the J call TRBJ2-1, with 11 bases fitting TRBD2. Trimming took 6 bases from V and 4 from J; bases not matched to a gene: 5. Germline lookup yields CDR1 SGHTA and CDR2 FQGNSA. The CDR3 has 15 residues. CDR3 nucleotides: TGTGCCAGCAGGGCACTAGCGGGAGTATACAATGAGCAGTTCTTC. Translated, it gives CASRALAGVYNEQFF.

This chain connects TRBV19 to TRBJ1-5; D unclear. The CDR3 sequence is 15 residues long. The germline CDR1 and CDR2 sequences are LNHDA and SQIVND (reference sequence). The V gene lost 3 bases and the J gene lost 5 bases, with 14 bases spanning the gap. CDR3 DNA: TGTGCCAGTAGTATCAGACCTCGAGGAGATCAGCCCCAGCATTTT. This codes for CASSIRPRGDQPQHF.